Listed below are T cell receptor beta chains from one sample, sequenced in a study of T cell responses to AZD1222 COVID-19 vaccine. Assay: immunoSEQ multiplex PCR; the TCRdb copy retains only in-frame clones and omits some. The sample consists of 110,000 to 150,000 clones, more than 70% of them appearing once. Sample: peripheral blood, taken on day 0 of AZD1222 vaccination. The receptors shown here come from an adult in good health. Both conserved end residues are part of each CDR3. Fields, in order: CDR3 length, D gene, J gene, clone size, V gene, CDR3 DNA, CDR3 protein. The D gene is left open where the match is weak. Rows give clone size only sometimes, using once, few, many, or a class for an expanded clone.

length: 13
D: NA
J: TRBJ1-1
size: NA
V: TRBV6-5
DNA: TGTGCCAGCAGTTACCCCCCCACAGGTGAAGCTTTCTTT
CDR3: CASSYPPTGEAFF

length: 13
D: NA
J: TRBJ2-5
size: NA
V: TRBV6-5
DNA: TGTGCCAGCAGTTACTCGAATGGAGGGACCCAGTACTTC
CDR3: CASSYSNGGTQYF

length: 13
D: NA
J: TRBJ2-1
size: NA
V: TRBV4-3
DNA: TGCGCCAGCAGCCACCCTGCTTACAATGAGCAGTTCTTC
CDR3: CASSHPAYNEQFF

length: 15
D: NA
J: TRBJ1-3
size: NA
V: TRBV6-6
DNA: TGTGCCAGCAGTGACTACGGACTCTCTGGAAACACCATATATTTT
CDR3: CASSDYGLSGNTIYF

length: 15
D: NA
J: TRBJ2-1
size: NA
V: TRBV11-3
DNA: TGTGCCAGCTCAAGGGAAGGGGGGAGCTTCAATGAGCAGTTCTTC
CDR3: CASSREGGSFNEQFF

length: 15
D: NA
J: TRBJ1-4
size: NA
V: TRBV19
DNA: TGTGCCAGTAGGTCCTCAGGAAGGGCTAATGAAAAACTGTTTTTT
CDR3: CASRSSGRANEKLFF

length: 15
D: TRBD2
J: TRBJ2-7
size: NA
V: TRBV7-8
DNA: TGTGCCAGCAGCCGGACTAGCGGGAGAGGAAACGAGCAGTACTTC
CDR3: CASSRTSGRGNEQYF

length: 11
D: NA
J: TRBJ2-1
size: NA
V: TRBV10-2
DNA: TGCGCCAGCAGACTAAACAATGAGCAGTTCTTC
CDR3: CASRLNNEQFF

length: 15
D: NA
J: TRBJ1-1
size: NA
V: TRBV4-2
DNA: TGTGCCAGCAGCAAGGACGGCCGATCGAACACTGAAGCTTTCTTT
CDR3: CASSKDGRSNTEAFF

length: 15
D: TRBD1
J: TRBJ1-5
size: NA
V: TRBV19
DNA: TGTGCCAGTAGTTTACGGACAGGGGGCAATCAGCCCCAGCATTTT
CDR3: CASSLRTGGNQPQHF

length: 13
D: TRBD1
J: TRBJ1-5
size: NA
V: TRBV13
DNA: TGTGCCAGCAGCTTCGACAGGGGTCAGCCCCAGCATTTT
CDR3: CASSFDRGQPQHF

length: 15
D: NA
J: TRBJ1-4
size: few
V: TRBV3-1/TRBV3-2
DNA: TGTGCCAGCAGCCAATTCGGGTGGACTAATGAAAAACTGTTTTTT
CDR3: CASSQFGWTNEKLFF

length: 16
D: TRBD1
J: TRBJ2-2
size: NA
V: TRBV7-2
DNA: TGTGCCAGCAGCTTATCGGGACAGGGCGGCACCGGGGAGCTGTTTTTT
CDR3: CASSLSGQGGTGELFF

length: 17
D: NA
J: TRBJ1-5
size: NA
V: TRBV2
DNA: TGTGCCAGCAGTGAATTTCGGCGAACGGGCGCGGGTCAGCCCCAGCATTTT
CDR3: CASSEFRRTGAGQPQHF

length: 13
D: TRBD1
J: TRBJ1-2
size: NA
V: TRBV6-6
DNA: TGTGCCAGCTCCAGGGGGGCGGAGGGTCGCTACACCTTC
CDR3: CASSRGAEGRYTF

length: 13
D: TRBD1
J: TRBJ1-2
size: NA
V: TRBV6-2/TRBV6-3
DNA: TGTGCCAGCAGTTACTGGACAGGTAACGGCTACACCTTC
CDR3: CASSYWTGNGYTF

length: 11
D: NA
J: TRBJ1-2
size: NA
V: TRBV6-1
DNA: TGTGCCAGCAGTGAAGGTGTTGGCTACACCTTC
CDR3: CASSEGVGYTF

length: 18
D: TRBD1
J: TRBJ1-6
size: NA
V: TRBV18
DNA: TGTGCCAGCTCACCATTCCGGCTGGGACAGGGGTTGAATTCACCCCTCCACTTT
CDR3: CASSPFRLGQGLNSPLHF

length: 14
D: TRBD1
J: TRBJ1-1
size: NA
V: TRBV7-3
DNA: TGTGCCAGCAGGTCAACAGGGGCAGACACTGAAGCTTTCTTT
CDR3: CASRSTGADTEAFF

length: 17
D: TRBD1
J: TRBJ1-1
size: NA
V: TRBV3-1/TRBV3-2
DNA: TGTGCCAGCAGCCCACGCGGGGCGGGACAGCGGGGCACTGAAGCTTTCTTT
CDR3: CASSPRGAGQRGTEAFF

length: 16
D: TRBD1
J: TRBJ1-6
size: NA
V: TRBV27
DNA: TGTGCCAGCAGTTTGGACAGGAGGGCCTATAATTCACCCCTCCACTTT
CDR3: CASSLDRRAYNSPLHF

length: 15
D: NA
J: TRBJ1-1
size: NA
V: TRBV18
DNA: TGTGCCAGCTCACCCCTCGGGACATTGAACACTGAAGCTTTCTTT
CDR3: CASSPLGTLNTEAFF

length: 13
D: NA
J: TRBJ2-7
size: few
V: TRBV5-4
DNA: TGTGCCAGCAGCTTCAGGGGAACCTACGAGCAGTACTTC
CDR3: CASSFRGTYEQYF

length: 12
D: NA
J: TRBJ2-7
size: NA
V: TRBV10-3
DNA: TGTGCCATCAGTTTCTCGGGGAACGAGCAGTACTTC
CDR3: CAISFSGNEQYF

length: 14
D: NA
J: TRBJ1-1
size: NA
V: TRBV30
DNA: TGTGCCTGGAGTGTTTCCCTCCCCCCCACTGAAGCTTTCTTT
CDR3: CAWSVSLPPTEAFF

length: 15
D: NA
J: TRBJ2-5
size: NA
V: TRBV7-2
DNA: TGTGCCAGCAGCTCCAACCTCGGACTCGAAGAGACCCAGTACTTC
CDR3: CASSSNLGLEETQYF

length: 18
D: TRBD2
J: TRBJ2-3
size: NA
V: TRBV5-4
DNA: TGTGCCAGCAGCCTACTAGCGGGGGGGCTCTATGGCACAGATACGCAGTATTTT
CDR3: CASSLLAGGLYGTDTQYF

length: 12
D: NA
J: TRBJ2-1
size: once
V: TRBV15
DNA: TGTGCCACCGCGGGACTTACCAATGAGCAGTTCTTC
CDR3: CATAGLTNEQFF

length: 12
D: NA
J: TRBJ2-5
size: NA
V: TRBV6-1
DNA: TGTGCCAGCAGTGATCCTCCGCAGACCCAGTACTTC
CDR3: CASSDPPQTQYF

length: 15
D: NA
J: TRBJ1-2
size: NA
V: TRBV6-5
DNA: TGTGCCAGCAGTTACTCGAGGACATCTAACTATGGCTACACCTTC
CDR3: CASSYSRTSNYGYTF

length: 17
D: TRBD1
J: TRBJ2-3
size: NA
V: TRBV4-3
DNA: TGCGCCAGCAGCCATGTTACTGCCGGGACAGGAGGAGATACGCAGTATTTT
CDR3: CASSHVTAGTGGDTQYF

length: 15
D: TRBD2
J: TRBJ2-1
size: NA
V: TRBV18
DNA: TGTGCCAGCTCAGGACTAGCGGGGGAGTACAATGAGCAGTTCTTC
CDR3: CASSGLAGEYNEQFF

length: 14
D: TRBD1
J: TRBJ2-5
size: NA
V: TRBV10-1
DNA: TGCGCCAGCAGACAGGGGGTGTCCCAAGAGACCCAGTACTTC
CDR3: CASRQGVSQETQYF